This entry is about one T cell receptor beta chain. The antigen is undetermined. The data belong to a study of T cell repertoires in cytomegalovirus infection. Study overall: CMV infection together with matching HLA type was indicated by public TCR beta signatures. Notes on the study in general: Of the TCR beta families, the public ones yielded a cumulative frequency that identified carriers of CMV plus the relevant HLA. Ex vivo responses were dominated by HLA-C-restricted CMV-specific TCR beta clonotypes.

V shed 6 bases and J shed 5 bases, with 22 bases lying between them. This CDR3 region has 16 residues. TCRdb passed the reads through MiXCR, listing each CDR3 protein once. Altogether hundreds of thousands of distinct CDR3 sequences are present, around 30% being singletons, with the ten largest covering around 15%. The source is a human donor in good health (CMV status not recorded). Some clones in this sample may be carry-over from other donors' samples. This specimen was cultured CD8+ T cells from PBMCs, taken from culture after CMV antigen stimulation. This chain links TRBV12-3 or TRBV12-4 with TRBJ2-5; D might be TRBD1 or TRBD2, each matching 6 bases. CDR3 nucleotide sequence: TGTGCCAGCAGCCCTATCCGGGGGCCGTCCAGGGAGACCCAGTACTTC. As protein: CASSPIRGPSRETQYF.